Each of the 3 T cell receptor beta chains below was sequenced from the same sample in a study of T cells in Graves' hyperthyroidism and ophthalmopathy. Researchers amplified the TCR beta CDR3 regions from RNA transcripts. The HTBI primer set drove a first-round RT-PCR of the TCR CDR3. TCRdb re-called the multiplex PCR reads with MiXCR, one entry per CDR3 protein. The data contain 450,000 to 700,000 distinct CDR3 sequences, roughly 46% of them seen just once; the ten biggest clones take up under 20%. The sequencing input was peripheral blood or thyroid tissue (not recorded which). The receptors shown here come from an adult woman with Graves' disease, either hyperthyroidism or ophthalmopathy (not recorded which).

Concerning this clonotype itself: This may be a read error, as it is one base from a much larger clone. The genes are TRBV12-3 or TRBV12-4 and TRBJ2-7; D is unresolved. The CDR3 is made up of 16 amino acids. CDR3 residues: CASSLGGVVSYYGQYF. The DNA for the CDR3 is TGTGCCAGCAGTTTAGGTGGGGTGGTATCGTACTACGGGCAGTACTTC.

This clonotype was observed a handful of times. V and J are TRBV6-5 and TRBJ2-6; D call uncertain. The CDR3 spans 14 residues. V lost 6 bases, J lost 4 bases, and 10 bases lay in between. The germline CDR1 and CDR2 sequences are MNHEY and SVGAGI. The CDR3 region has the DNA TGTGCCAGCAGCCGGTTGGCAGGGGCCAACGTCCTGACTTTC. Translating it yields CASSRLAGANVLTF.

The CDR3 DNA sequence: TGTGCCATCAGTGATTGGGCCCTAGGTCCACCCCTCCACTTT. Translating it yields CAISDWALGPPLHF. This chain uses TRBV10-3 with TRBJ1-6, with no clear D. The CDR3 runs to 14 residues. The germline gives CDR1 ENHRY, CDR2 SYGVKD. Trimming shortened V by 3 bases and J by 11 bases, and 14 bases separated the two germline ends.